The 10 T cell receptor beta chains presented below share a single source sample, sequenced in a study of identical twins. From the 5' RACE reads, TCRdb called clonotypes with MiXCR, one entry per CDR3 protein. The sample has 400,000 to 500,000 distinct CDR3 sequences; approximately 14% are singletons. The data also belong to a second study, concerning yellow fever vaccine responses in identical twins.

Input material: CD4+ T cells sorted from blood. These receptors came from a woman in her late teens or twenties in good health.

The rearrangement links TRBV11-2 to TRBJ1-1; the D gene is possibly TRBD1 (5 bases). Trimming left V 0 bases short and J 6 bases short, with 11 bases between. The CDR3 runs to 14 residues. The germline gives CDR1 SGHAT, CDR2 FQNNGV. The CDR3 DNA reads as TGTGCCAGCAGCTTAGATCAGGGTAGGGCTGAAGCTTTCTTT. It yields the protein CASSLDQGRAEAFF.

The chain carries TRBV20-1 and TRBJ2-1; no clear D. Germline V gives CDR1 DFQATT, CDR2 SNEGSKA (reference sequence). The CDR3 covers 14 residues. Trimming stripped 2 bases from V and 10 bases from J, with 18 bases between. CDR3 protein: CSARSWVGQVEQFF. In DNA, the CDR3 is TGCAGTGCTAGATCGTGGGTGGGTCAAGTAGAGCAGTTCTTC.

V gene TRBV20-1 combines with J gene TRBJ2-1, with 11 bases fitting TRBD2. Trimming removed 5 bases from V and 7 bases from J; junction bases left unmatched: 10. Germline V CDR1 and CDR2: DFQATT, SNEGSKA (reference sequence). The CDR3 totals 15 residues. For the CDR3, the DNA is TGCAGTGCTCCTGTAGCGGGAGGGCCGGTGAATGAGCAGTTCTTC. It specifies CSAPVAGGPVNEQFF.

This clonotype was detected only a few times. This rearrangement joins TRBV5-1 to TRBJ1-1; D is unclear. Per the germline V gene, CDR1 is SGHRS and CDR2 is YFSETQ. The CDR3 has 13 residues. The ends were cut back, 0 bases at V and 9 bases at J, with 12 bases in the middle. CDR3 bases: TGCGCCAGCAGCTTGGATGGCCCCGGAAAAGCTTTCTTT. It yields the protein CASSLDGPGKAFF.

The rearrangement links TRBV15 to TRBJ1-2, with D uncertain. Germline CDR1 LNHNV, CDR2 YYDKDF (reference sequence). The CDR3 covers 15 residues. The V end lost 0 bases, the J end lost 3 bases, and 11 bases lay between the germline ends. The CDR3 region has the DNA TGTGCCACCAGCAGAGATGAGAAAGGACACTATGGCTACACCTTC. Translation: CATSRDEKGHYGYTF.

CDR3 amino acids: CASSLYANYEQYF. As DNA, the CDR3 is TGTGCCAGCAGTTTATACGCCAACTACGAGCAGTACTTC. This chain links TRBV27 with TRBJ2-7; D gene uncertain. Trimming took off 1 base at V and 3 bases at J, with 7 bases between the two ends. The CDR3 length is 13 residues. The germline V gene has CDR1 MNHEY and CDR2 SMNVEV (reference sequence).

This chain connects TRBV11-1 to TRBJ2-7; 15 bases are shared with TRBD2. The CDR3 runs 19 residues. Unmatched junction bases numbered 12, after V lost 6 bases and J lost 0 bases. The germline CDR1 and CDR2 sequences are SGHAT and FQDESV (reference sequence). The CDR3 protein is CASRSTGTSGGTSSYEQYF. In nucleotides, the CDR3 is TGTGCCAGCAGGTCTACCGGGACTAGCGGGGGGACGAGCTCCTACGAGCAGTACTTC.

The chain has TRBV5-4 and TRBJ1-1; D gene uncertain. Germline CDR1 and CDR2: SGHNT and YYREEE (reference sequence). V dropped 5 bases and J dropped 3 bases, with 17 bases sitting between them. This CDR3 comprises 15 residues. In DNA form, the CDR3 reads TGTGCCAGCAGATTGACCAATCAAGGGTACACTGAAGCTTTCTTT. Translated: CASRLTNQGYTEAFF.

The V and J genes are TRBV28 and TRBJ2-1; D remains unclear. Trimming removed 6 bases from V and 3 bases from J, with 18 bases in between. CDR1 is MDHEN and CDR2 is SYDVKM in the germline V gene. CDR3 size: 16 residues. CDR3 amino acids: CASSTRSSSGYNEQFF. CDR3 DNA sequence: TGTGCCAGCAGCACGCGATCGTCGTCGGGCTACAATGAGCAGTTCTTC.

This clonotype was seen a few times. This chain uses TRBV28 with TRBJ2-7; 9 bases are shared with TRBD1. J lost 1 base, V lost 8 bases, and 9 bases had no gene match. Germline-derived CDR1 and CDR2 are MDHEN and SYDVKM. The CDR3 runs 15 residues. CDR3 protein: CASQIQGARSYEQYF. The DNA for the CDR3 is TGTGCCAGCCAGATACAGGGGGCGCGATCCTACGAGCAGTACTTC.